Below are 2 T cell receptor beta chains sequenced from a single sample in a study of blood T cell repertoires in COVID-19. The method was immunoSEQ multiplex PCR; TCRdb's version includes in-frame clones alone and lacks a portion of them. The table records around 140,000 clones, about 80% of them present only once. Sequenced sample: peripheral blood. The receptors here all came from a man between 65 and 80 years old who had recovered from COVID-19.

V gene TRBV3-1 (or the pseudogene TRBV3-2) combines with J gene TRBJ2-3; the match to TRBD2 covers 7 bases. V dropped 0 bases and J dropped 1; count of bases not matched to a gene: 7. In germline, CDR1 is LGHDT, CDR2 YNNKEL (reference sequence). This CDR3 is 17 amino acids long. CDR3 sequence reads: CASSQDPAGVGTDTQYF. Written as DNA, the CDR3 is TGTGCCAGCAGCCAAGATCCGGCGGGAGTGGGCACAGATACGCAGTATTTT.

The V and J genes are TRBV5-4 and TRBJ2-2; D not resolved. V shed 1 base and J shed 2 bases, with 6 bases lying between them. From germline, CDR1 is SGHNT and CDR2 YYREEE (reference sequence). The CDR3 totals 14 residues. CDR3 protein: CASSLKSNTGELFF. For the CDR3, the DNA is TGTGCCAGCAGCTTGAAGAGTAACACCGGGGAGCTGTTTTTT.